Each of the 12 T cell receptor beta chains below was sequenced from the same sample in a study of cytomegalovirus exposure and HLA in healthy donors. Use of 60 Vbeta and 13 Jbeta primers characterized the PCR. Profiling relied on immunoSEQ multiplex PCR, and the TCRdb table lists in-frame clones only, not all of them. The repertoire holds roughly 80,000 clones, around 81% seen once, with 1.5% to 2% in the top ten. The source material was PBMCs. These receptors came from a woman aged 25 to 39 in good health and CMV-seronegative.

Here the CDR3 DNA reads TGTGCCAGTAGTATACAGGGGGACCGCAGTCAGCCCCAGCATTTT. Translation: CASSIQGDRSQPQHF. This chain uses TRBV19 with TRBJ1-5, with 7 bases identical to TRBD1. In germline, CDR1 is LNHDA, CDR2 SQIVND (reference sequence). CDR3 length: 15 amino acids. V shed 2 bases and J 6 bases; nucleotides not matched to a gene: 7. Full variable domain (rest looked up from reference TRBV19 and TRBJ1-5): DGGITQSPKYLFRKEGQNVTLSCEQNLNHDAMYWYRQDPGQGLRLIYYSQIVNDFQKGDIAEGYSVSREKKESFPLTVTSAQKNPTAFYLCASSIQGDRSQPQHFGDGTRLSIL.

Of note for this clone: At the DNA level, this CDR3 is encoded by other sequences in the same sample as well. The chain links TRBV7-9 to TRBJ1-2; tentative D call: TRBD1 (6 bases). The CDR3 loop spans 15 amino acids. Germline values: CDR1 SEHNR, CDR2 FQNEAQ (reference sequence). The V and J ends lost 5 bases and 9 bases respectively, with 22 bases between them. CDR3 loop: CASSRTGGAEWRYTF. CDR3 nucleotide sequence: TGTGCCAGCAGCCGAACGGGGGGGGCCGAGTGGCGCTACACCTTC.

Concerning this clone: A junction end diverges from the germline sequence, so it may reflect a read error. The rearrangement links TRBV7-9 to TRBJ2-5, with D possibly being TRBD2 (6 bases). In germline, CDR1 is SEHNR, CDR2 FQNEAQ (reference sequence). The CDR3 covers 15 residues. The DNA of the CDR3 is TGTTCCAGCAGCATTAGCCAGCGGGTCCAAGAGACCCAGTACTTC. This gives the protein CSSSISQRVQETQYF.

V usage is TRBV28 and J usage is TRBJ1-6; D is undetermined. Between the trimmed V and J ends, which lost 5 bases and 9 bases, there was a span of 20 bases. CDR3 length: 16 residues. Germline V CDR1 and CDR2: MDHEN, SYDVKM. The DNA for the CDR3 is TGTGCCAGCAGTCTACGGACTCCAGCTTTAGGTTCACCCCTCCACTTT. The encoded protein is CASSLRTPALGSPLHF.

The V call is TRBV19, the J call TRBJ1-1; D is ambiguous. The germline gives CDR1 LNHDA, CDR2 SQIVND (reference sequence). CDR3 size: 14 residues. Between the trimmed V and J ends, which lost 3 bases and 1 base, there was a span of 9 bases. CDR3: CASSIDFENTEAFF. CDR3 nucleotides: TGTGCCAGTAGTATCGACTTCGAGAACACTGAAGCTTTCTTT.

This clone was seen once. CDR3 in DNA: TGTGCCAGCAGCTTTAGACAGGCGAACACCGGGGAGCTGTTTTTT. It is translated as CASSFRQANTGELFF. This chain uses TRBV7-2 with TRBJ2-2; tentatively, D is TRBD1 (6 bases). The V and J ends lost 3 bases and 0 bases respectively, with 8 bases between them. The CDR3 runs to 15 residues. Germline CDR1 and CDR2: SGHTA and FQGNSA.

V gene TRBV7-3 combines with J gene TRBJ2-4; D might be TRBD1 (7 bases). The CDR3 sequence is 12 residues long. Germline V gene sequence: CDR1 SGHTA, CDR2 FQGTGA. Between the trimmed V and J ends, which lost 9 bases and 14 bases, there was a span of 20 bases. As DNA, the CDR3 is TGTGCCAGTGGGACAGCGTCGGGCGGGAAGTACTTC. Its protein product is CASGTASGGKYF.

CDR3 sequence: CASRRQDRGIDGYTF. The CDR3 DNA reads TGTGCCAGCCGGCGTCAGGACAGGGGAATAGATGGCTACACCTTC. The gene calls are TRBV7-9 and TRBJ1-2; TRBD1 matches 9 bases. CDR1 is SEHNR, CDR2 FQNEAQ, per germline (reference sequence). After removal of 8 bases from V and 6 bases from J, the junction contained 13 bases not matched to a gene. The CDR3 consists of 15 residues.

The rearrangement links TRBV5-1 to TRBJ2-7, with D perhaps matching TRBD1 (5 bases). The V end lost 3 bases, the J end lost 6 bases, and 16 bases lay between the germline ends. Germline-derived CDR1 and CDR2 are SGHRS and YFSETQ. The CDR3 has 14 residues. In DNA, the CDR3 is TGCGCCAGCAGCTACAAGAACAACCAGGGCGAGCAGTACTTC. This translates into CASSYKNNQGEQYF.

Written as DNA, the CDR3 is TGTGCCAGCAGCGTAGGTGCAGCTTCCGGGACAGGAACATTACGGCGGGTCACTGAAGCTTTCTTT. It translates to CASSVGAASGTGTLRRVTEAFF. This chain connects TRBV9 to TRBJ1-1, with 8 bases identical to TRBD1. V shed 0 bases, J shed 4 bases, and the junction held 26 bases outside the gene matches. The CDR3 has 22 residues. Germline V gene data show CDR1 as SGDLS and CDR2 as YYNGEE.

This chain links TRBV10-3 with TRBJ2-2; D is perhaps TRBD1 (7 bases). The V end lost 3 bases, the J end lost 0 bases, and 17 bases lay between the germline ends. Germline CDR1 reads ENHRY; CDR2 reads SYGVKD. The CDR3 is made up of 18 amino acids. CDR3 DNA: TGTGCCATCAGTGACGGGGTCGGCGGGACAGCGAACACCGGGGAGCTGTTTTTT. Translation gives CAISDGVGGTANTGELFF.

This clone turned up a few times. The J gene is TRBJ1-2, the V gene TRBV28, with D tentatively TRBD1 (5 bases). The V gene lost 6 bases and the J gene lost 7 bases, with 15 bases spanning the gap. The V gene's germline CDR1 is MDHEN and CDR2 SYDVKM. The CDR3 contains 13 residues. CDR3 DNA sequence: TGTGCCAGCAGGGGTTCATGGGGCTTTGGCTACACCTTC. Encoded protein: CASRGSWGFGYTF.